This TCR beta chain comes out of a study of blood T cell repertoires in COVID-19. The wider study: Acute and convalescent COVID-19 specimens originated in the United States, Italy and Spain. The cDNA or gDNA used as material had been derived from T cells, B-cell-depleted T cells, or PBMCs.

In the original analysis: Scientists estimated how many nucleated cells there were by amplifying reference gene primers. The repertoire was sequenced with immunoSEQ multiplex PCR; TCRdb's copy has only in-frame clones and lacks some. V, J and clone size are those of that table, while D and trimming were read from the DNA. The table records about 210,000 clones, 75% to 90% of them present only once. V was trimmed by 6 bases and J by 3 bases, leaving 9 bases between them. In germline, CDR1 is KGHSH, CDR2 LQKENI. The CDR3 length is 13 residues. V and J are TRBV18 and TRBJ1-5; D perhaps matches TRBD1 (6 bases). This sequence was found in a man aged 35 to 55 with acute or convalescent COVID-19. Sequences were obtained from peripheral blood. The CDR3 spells CASSNRVNQPQHF. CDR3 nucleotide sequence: TGTGCCAGCTCGAACAGGGTCAATCAGCCCCAGCATTTT.